The present TCR beta chain was sequenced within a study of blood T cell repertoires in COVID-19 (dated by TCRdb to the early 2020s). Context from the whole study: The collaborator samples originated in the United States, Italy and Spain and spanned the acute and convalescent phases of COVID-19. Sample metadata almost always included a de-identified subject ID, COVID-19 status, age in years and sex. Samples came from the ongoing ImmuneRACE study (first 160 participants) plus 1,254 subjects from 6 global collaborators. The repertoires were made available in a free public database intended to serve as a resource for research on the immune response to SARS-CoV-2. The prospective study material was composed of cDNA or gDNA derived from T cells, B-cell-depleted T cells, or PBMCs. Where available, HLA class I and class II types were obtained from metadata supplied by the sample provider rather than from assay-based typing. Deeply sampled blood TCRbeta repertoires from subjects exposed to, actively infected with, or recovered from COVID-19 were included in the dataset. The full study reports these points: The amount of clinical and demographic metadata varied by source and participant and was provided uncurated.

The collaborating institutions used their own protocols to collect whole blood in K2EDTA tubes. For TCRbeta analysis, collaborators shipped samples in one of three forms: frozen whole blood, isolated PBMCs, or DNA extracted from either of those sample types. TCRbeta CDR3 regions were amplified from genomic DNA using the immunoSEQ Assay, a bias-controlled multiplex PCR. The study's own analysis went as follows. Within the assay, amplification of reference gene primers was used to estimate how many nucleated cells each sample contained. To quantify the absolute abundance of each unique TCRbeta CDR3 rearrangement, sequence reads were collapsed and filtered. For each sample, productive Simpson clonality was calculated as the square root of Simpson's diversity index over productive rearrangements. TCRdb's version of the immuneACCESS table is confined to in-frame rearrangements and falls short of the full clone set. An unresolved V gene accounts for under half of the shortfall where checked; the remainder is of unknown origin. D and trimming were read from the DNA, whereas the V and J calls and clone size are those reported in that table. The sample table records over 200,000 clones; 70% to 90% of these occur just once. In total, the top ten clones hold 7.5% to 8% of the sample.

The count of this clone is one. Its recognized antigen is unknown. Base qualities are not provided; no much larger clone lies one nucleotide away. This receptor was identified in a woman aged 45-65 years with active or convalescent COVID-19. Source material: peripheral blood.

In nucleotide form, the sequence is TGTGCCAGCAGTGTGGGGGGGCCCGACACTGAAGCTTTCTTT. Translated, this gives CASSVGGPDTEAFF. Recombination joined TRBV28 with TRBJ1-1, with TRBD1 tentatively as D gene (6 bases match). The CDR3 holds 14 amino acids from the cysteine to the phenylalanine. Solely the CDR3 DNA is kept, with 42 bases framed from the first base. Reading the germline V gene gives CDR1 MDHEN and CDR2 SYDVKM. V and J are truncated by 5 bases and 3 bases respectively, leaving an intervening sequence of 13 bases.